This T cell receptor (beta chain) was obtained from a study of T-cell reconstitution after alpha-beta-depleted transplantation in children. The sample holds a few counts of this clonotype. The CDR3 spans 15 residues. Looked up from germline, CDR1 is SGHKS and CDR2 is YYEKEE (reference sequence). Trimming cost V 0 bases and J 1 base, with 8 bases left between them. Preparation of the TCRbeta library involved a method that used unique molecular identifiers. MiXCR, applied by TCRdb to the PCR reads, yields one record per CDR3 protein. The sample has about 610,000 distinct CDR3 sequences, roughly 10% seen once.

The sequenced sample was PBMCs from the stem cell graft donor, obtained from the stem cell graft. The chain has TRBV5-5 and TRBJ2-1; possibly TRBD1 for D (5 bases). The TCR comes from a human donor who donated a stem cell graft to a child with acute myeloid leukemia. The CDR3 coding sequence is TGTGCCAGCAGCTTGGCCCAGGGTTCCTACAATGAGCAGTTCTTC. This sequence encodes CASSLAQGSYNEQFF.